These 14 T cell receptor beta chains were all obtained from the same sample, sequenced in a study of CD8+ T cells in alopecia areata. In each case, RNA was isolated and then reverse transcribed into cDNA as the sequencing template. The method was immunoSEQ multiplex PCR; TCRdb's version includes in-frame clones alone and lacks a portion of them. The repertoire has some 170,000 clones, about 61% of them found once; the top ten carry 15% to 20%. The sample's treatment: oral pan-JAK inhibitor, 5-10 mg twice daily. The source was CD4+ T cells sorted from blood, collected between weeks 55 and 65, from a patient treated with tofacitinib. The receptors were sampled from a human donor with alopecia areata.

This rearrangement joins TRBV15 to TRBJ2-4; D possibly uses TRBD1 or TRBD2 (6 bases each). CDR1 is LNHNV, CDR2 YYDKDF, per germline (reference sequence). Trimming stripped 4 bases from V and 7 bases from J, with 23 bases between. The CDR3 contains 17 residues. The CDR3 DNA reads as TGTGCCACCAGCAAGCCCACCTCGGGGGCCAACCCGAACATTCAGTACTTC. Translating it yields CATSKPTSGANPNIQYF.

As regards this clone: The sample carries other DNA sequences with the same CDR3. The chain couples TRBV7-2 to TRBJ1-5, with D tentatively TRBD1 (5 bases). Trimming took 6 bases from V and 2 from J, leaving 8 bases between them. CDR3 length: 13 residues. CDR1 and CDR2 (germline): SGHTA, FQGNSA. CDR3 nucleotide sequence: TGTGCCAGCAGGCAGGGAGGCAATCAGCCCCAGCATTTT. This encodes CASRQGGNQPQHF. The variable domain in full, completed from reference TRBV7-2 and TRBJ1-5, reads GAGVSQSPSNKVTEKGKDVELRCDPISGHTALYWYRQSLGQGLEFLIYFQGNSAPDKSGLPSDRFSAERTGGSVSTLTIQRTQQEDSAVYLCASRQGGNQPQHFGDGTRLSIL.

V gene TRBV15 combines with J gene TRBJ2-3; D is uncertain. V was trimmed by 1 base and J by 1 base, leaving 12 bases between them. There are 16 residues in the CDR3. CDR1 and CDR2 (germline): LNHNV, YYDKDF (reference sequence). The CDR3 reads CATSRGTYPGTDTQYF. The CDR3 nucleotides are TGTGCCACCAGCAGAGGGACCTACCCCGGCACAGATACGCAGTATTTT.

This clone was counted only a few times. The chain couples TRBV29-1 to TRBJ2-6; 12 positions agree with TRBD1. Germline assignment: CDR1 SQVTM and CDR2 ANQGSEA. With 4 bases clipped from V and 2 bases from J, the junction kept 3 bases outside the gene matches. This CDR3 region has 16 residues. Written as DNA, the CDR3 is TGCAGCGTTGCTGGGACAGGGGGCACTGGGGCCAACGTCCTGACTTTC. Its protein product is CSVAGTGGTGANVLTF.

The chain uses TRBV9 and TRBJ2-3; D unresolved. The CDR3 loop spans 12 amino acids. Trimming took off 3 bases at V and 2 bases at J, with 4 bases between the two ends. Germline V gene data show CDR1 as SGDLS and CDR2 as YYNGEE. The CDR3 sequence: CASSAYTDTQYF. The CDR3 DNA sequence: TGTGCCAGCAGCGCCTACACAGATACGCAGTATTTT.

This clone appeared once. The V call is TRBV9, the J call TRBJ1-5; 9 bases are a match to TRBD1. V lost 3 bases, J lost 3 bases, and 4 bases stayed unmatched. Germline V gives CDR1 SGDLS, CDR2 YYNGEE. The CDR3 contains 15 residues. The CDR3 DNA follows: TGTGCCAGCAGCGGGACAGGGGCCCCCAATCAGCCCCAGCATTTT. It specifies CASSGTGAPNQPQHF.

This clone was seen once. CDR3 region: CAWSTPGTGSQKLFF. In DNA form, the CDR3 reads TGTGCCTGGAGTACGCCCGGGACAGGGAGCCAAAAACTGTTTTTT. The chain combines TRBV30 with TRBJ1-4; 9 bases align to TRBD1. Germline-derived CDR1 and CDR2 are GTSNPN and SVGIG (reference sequence). Trimming at V came to 2 bases and at J to 9 bases, leaving 10 bases not matched to a gene. The CDR3 totals 15 residues.

The chain links TRBV7-9 to TRBJ2-7; TRBD1 agrees at 8 bases. V lost 5 bases, J lost 7 bases, and 7 bases stayed unmatched. Germline CDR1 reads SEHNR; CDR2 reads FQNEAQ (reference sequence). This CDR3 is built from 13 residues. CDR3 nucleotides: TGTGCCAGCAGCCTTCAGGGGGCAGGGGAGCAGTACTTC. Its protein product is CASSLQGAGEQYF. The full variable domain, in which reference TRBV7-9 and TRBJ2-7 provide the parts outside the CDR3, is DTGVSQNPRHKITKRGQNVTFRCDPISEHNRLYWYRQTLGQGPEFLTYFQNEAQLEKSRLLSDRFSAERPKGSFSTLEIQRTEQGDSAMYLCASSLQGAGEQYFGPGTRLTVT.

V and J are TRBV14 and TRBJ2-7, with a possible D match to TRBD1 (6 bases). Germline V gives CDR1 SGHDN, CDR2 FVKESK. The CDR3 runs 12 residues. Trimming took 6 bases from V and 6 from J, leaving 12 bases between them. CDR3 nucleotides: TGTGCCAGCAGTTACAGGGTTGCCGAGCAGTACTTC. As protein: CASSYRVAEQYF.

This clone turned up a few times. The V call is TRBV14, the J call TRBJ2-5; maybe TRBD1 (5 bases). The V gene's germline CDR1 is SGHDN and CDR2 FVKESK. The length of the CDR3 is 14 residues. V gave up 4 bases and J gave up 5 bases, with 14 bases separating them. The CDR3 sequence: CASSLIQGRETQYF. The CDR3 bases are TGTGCCAGCAGCCTGATCCAGGGCAGGGAGACCCAGTACTTC. The whole variable domain, remainder taken from reference TRBV14 and TRBJ2-5, is EAGVTQFPSHSVIEKGQTVTLRCDPISGHDNLYWYRRVMGKEIKFLLHFVKESKQDESGMPNNRFLAERTGGTYSTLKVQPAELEDSGVYFCASSLIQGRETQYFGPGTRLLVL.

This clone was counted a few times. This sequence joins TRBV6-1 and TRBJ2-2, with a possible D match to TRBD2 (6 bases). The germline gives CDR1 MNHNS, CDR2 SASEGT. This CDR3 has 15 amino acids. The V and J ends lost 2 bases and 1 base respectively, with 8 bases between them. CDR3 residues: CASSEPGLNTGELFF. The CDR3, as DNA: TGTGCCAGCAGTGAACCGGGACTGAACACCGGGGAGCTGTTTTTT.

This clone was detected only a few times. The chain is built from TRBV28 and TRBJ1-5; no reliable D call. The CDR3 is made up of 14 amino acids. Germline CDR1 is MDHEN and CDR2 is SYDVKM. Deletions cut 5 bases from V and 4 bases from J, with 12 bases between. Here the CDR3 DNA reads TGTGCCAGCAGTACGTGGGCTGGAAATCAGCCCCAGCATTTT. It yields the protein CASSTWAGNQPQHF.

The V and J genes are TRBV11-3 and TRBJ2-7, with D perhaps TRBD1 or TRBD2 (6 bases each). The CDR3 is 16 residues long. The V gene's germline CDR1 is SGHNT and CDR2 YENEEA. Trimming took off 1 base at V and 0 bases at J, with 13 bases between the two ends. The chain's CDR3 is CASSLVFGGFSYEQYF. CDR3 coding DNA: TGTGCCAGCAGCTTAGTCTTCGGGGGCTTCTCCTACGAGCAGTACTTC.

Worth noting for this clone: Other nucleotide sequences from this sample produce the same CDR3. The chain couples TRBV7-9 to TRBJ1-1; D not resolved. Germline assignment: CDR1 SEHNR and CDR2 FQNEAQ (reference sequence). Trimming cost V 1 base and J 1 base, with 4 bases left between them. This CDR3 contains 13 residues. The CDR3 sequence is CASSLVGNTEAFF. The CDR3, as DNA: TGTGCCAGCAGCTTAGTAGGGAACACTGAAGCTTTCTTT.